This record covers a single TCR beta chain. Antigen unknown. The data originate from a study of long-term antiretroviral therapy in people with HIV. The study, taken as a whole, reports: Within the repertoire, clones expanded before ART were dominant at all time points.

Researchers report immunoSEQ v3.0 was run at survey level. Data came from immunoSEQ multiplex PCR; TCRdb stores just in-frame clones and leaves some out. The sample consists of about 27,000 clones, 80% to 90% of them appearing once. The CDR3 contains 15 residues. Germline loops: CDR1 MNHEY, CDR2 SVGAGI. V lost 2 bases and J lost 0, with 8 bases in between. This receptor was taken from a man between 35 and 55 years old with HIV. The J gene is TRBJ1-3, the V gene TRBV6-5, with D possibly matching TRBD1 (5 bases). Specimen: unsorted PBMCs, collected 3 years after starting antiretroviral therapy. The CDR3 DNA is TGTGCCAGCAGTTACGAGGGGACCTCTGGAAACACCATATATTTT. This codes for CASSYEGTSGNTIYF.